This T cell receptor beta chain is from a study of T-cell reconstitution after alpha-beta-depleted transplantation in children. The TCRbeta library incorporated unique molecular identifiers. Each CDR3 protein is one row after TCRdb ran MiXCR on the PCR reads. This sample carries roughly 200,000 distinct CDR3 sequences, roughly 11% of them seen once, and the ten largest clones take 28%. Study conclusions and caveats: Recipient T cells and thymic progenitors that survived were the source of the high TCRbeta diversity seen at day 60 in some patients.

About this clonotype itself: Its antigen remains unknown.

This sequence was found in a child younger than two with acute myeloid leukemia, due to receive a stem cell transplant. The sample here was PBMCs, taken before TCRalphabeta/CD19-depleted stem cell transplant.

The CDR3 loop reads CASSPKDREKFF. The CDR3 DNA reads as TGTGCCAGCTCACCAAAGGACAGGGAGAAGTTCTTT. The rearrangement joins TRBV18 to TRBJ1-1; the match to TRBD1 covers 8 bases. V was pared by 2 bases and J by 14 bases, with 7 bases of the junction left unmatched. Looked up from germline, CDR1 is KGHSH and CDR2 is LQKENI. This CDR3 comprises 12 residues.